The 17 T cell receptor beta chains in this list originate from one sample, sequenced in a study of cytomegalovirus exposure and HLA in healthy donors. Use of 60 Vbeta and 13 Jbeta primers characterized the PCR. The assay was immunoSEQ multiplex PCR, and TCRdb's table has in-frame clones only and misses some. The data hold about 160,000 clones, with under 85% observed a single time. Input material: PBMCs. These receptors were obtained from a woman under 40 in good health and CMV-seronegative.

In DNA form, the CDR3 reads TGCGCCAGCAGTAGAACGATGGGGGGGCGCCAAGAGACCCAGTACTTC. This gives the protein CASSRTMGGRQETQYF. This sequence joins TRBV5-1 and TRBJ2-5; perhaps TRBD2 as D (7 bases). The ends were cut back, 5 bases at V and 1 base at J, with 18 bases in the middle. The CDR3 has 16 residues. Per the germline V gene, CDR1 is SGHRS and CDR2 is YFSETQ.

This clone was seen only once. The rearrangement joins TRBV10-3 to TRBJ1-5; TRBD1 aligns across 9 bases. CDR3 length: 13 amino acids. Germline CDR1 is ENHRY and CDR2 is SYGVKD. V was pared by 7 bases and J by 5 bases, with 3 bases of the junction left unmatched. The CDR3 DNA is TGTGCCATCACCAGGACAGGGGATCAGCCCCAGCATTTT. This gives the protein CAITRTGDQPQHF.

The V and J genes are TRBV6-4 and TRBJ2-1, with D possibly matching TRBD1 (5 bases). Trimming shortened V by 4 bases and J by 8 bases, and 15 bases separated the two germline ends. CDR3 size: 14 residues. Per germline, CDR1 MRHNA and CDR2 SNTAGT. For the CDR3, the DNA is TGTGCCAGCAGTGGGAGTCTAGGGGCCGATGAGCAGTTCTTC. Translated, it gives CASSGSLGADEQFF.

This clone was seen a single time. The chain links TRBV9 to TRBJ1-2; 8 bases agree with TRBD1. The CDR3 sequence is 14 residues long. V was clipped by 7 bases and J by 4 bases; unmatched bases: 9. CDR1 and CDR2 from the germline V gene are SGDLS and YYNGEE. In DNA form, the CDR3 reads TGTGCCAGCGGGGGTAGGACAGGGCCCTATGGCTACACCTTC. This translates into CASGGRTGPYGYTF.

This clone has just one count. The chain combines TRBV18 with TRBJ1-1, with a possible D match to TRBD1 (5 bases). This CDR3 comprises 13 residues. Germline V CDR1 and CDR2: KGHSH, LQKENI. V lost 5 bases and J 2 bases, leaving 9 bases between the germline ends. The CDR3 nucleotides are TGTGCCAGCTCAGACAGAACAAACACTGAAGCTTTCTTT. Translating gives CASSDRTNTEAFF.

The chain employs TRBV19 and TRBJ2-7; 10 bases match TRBD2. Germline CDR1 is LNHDA and CDR2 is SQIVND (reference sequence). The CDR3 runs 14 residues. V trimming: 9 bases; J trimming: 9 bases; junction bases outside the gene matches: 14. The CDR3 DNA sequence: TGTGCCAGCCGCCCAGCGGGGGGGACGCTCGGGCAGTACTTC. Translation: CASRPAGGTLGQYF. Filled out from reference TRBV19 and TRBJ2-7, the complete variable domain reads DGGITQSPKYLFRKEGQNVTLSCEQNLNHDAMYWYRQDPGQGLRLIYYSQIVNDFQKGDIAEGYSVSREKKESFPLTVTSAQKNPTAFYLCASRPAGGTLGQYFGPGTRLTVT.

The rearrangement joins TRBV5-6 to TRBJ2-2, with D possibly TRBD1 on 5 matching bases. The CDR3 contains 15 residues. From germline, CDR1 is SGHDT and CDR2 YYEEEE. V lost 3 bases, J lost 4 bases, and 13 bases lay in between. Written as DNA, the CDR3 is TGTGCCAGCAGCTCCCTACGACAGTCCACCGGGGAGCTGTTTTTT. It specifies CASSSLRQSTGELFF.

The chain recombines TRBV15 with TRBJ1-6; 8 bases fit TRBD1. This CDR3 region has 18 residues. Trimming cost V 2 bases and J 1 base; bases outside gene matches: 7. The germline V gene has CDR1 LNHNV and CDR2 YYDKDF (reference sequence). The CDR3 DNA reads as TGTGCCACCAGCAGATTCTCCGGGACAGGATCCTATAATTCACCCCTCCACTTT. Residues: CATSRFSGTGSYNSPLHF.

V is TRBV11-1 and J is TRBJ1-1, with D tentatively TRBD1 (6 bases). CDR3 length: 14 residues. Trimming cost V 2 bases and J 2 bases, with 9 bases left between them. Germline-derived CDR1 and CDR2 are SGHAT and FQDESV (reference sequence). Here the CDR3 DNA reads TGTGCCAGCAGCTTATGGACAGAAAACACTGAAGCTTTCTTT. Translating gives CASSLWTENTEAFF.

This clone came up a few times. The chain uses TRBV6-1 and TRBJ2-5, with D maybe TRBD1 (5 bases). V shed 2 bases and J shed 5 bases, with 18 bases lying between them. Per germline, CDR1 MNHNS and CDR2 SASEGT. This CDR3 region has 16 residues. This CDR3 is CASSELVRWGRETQYF. CDR3 nucleotide sequence: TGTGCCAGCAGTGAACTAGTACGATGGGGCCGGGAGACCCAGTACTTC.

This chain joins TRBV30 and TRBJ1-2; the D is unclear. Deletions cut 0 bases from V and 8 bases from J, with 16 bases between. This CDR3 has 14 residues. Germline V gene data show CDR1 as GTSNPN and CDR2 as SVGIG (reference sequence). The CDR3 reads CAWSVLSRAGGYTF. Written as DNA, the CDR3 is TGTGCCTGGAGTGTATTATCCCGCGCGGGCGGCTACACCTTC. The full variable domain, rest sourced from reference TRBV30 and TRBJ1-2, is SQTIHQWPATLVQPVGSPLSLECTVEGTSNPNLYWYRQAAGRGLQLLFYSVGIGQISSEVPQNLSASRPQDRQFILSSKKLLLSDSGFYLCAWSVLSRAGGYTFGSGTRLTVV.

The rearrangement joins TRBV6-1 to TRBJ1-6, with D possibly matching TRBD1 (5 bases). The CDR3 runs 16 residues. The ends were cut back, 3 bases at V and 7 bases at J, with 16 bases in the middle. From germline, CDR1 is MNHNS and CDR2 SASEGT. For the CDR3, the DNA is TGTGCCAGCAGTGACCTACCTGACAGACCCAATTCACCCCTCCACTTT. Protein: CASSDLPDRPNSPLHF.

The V call is TRBV2, the J call TRBJ2-7, with D maybe TRBD1 (5 bases). Germline CDR1 is SNHLY and CDR2 is FYNNEI. This CDR3 is 14 amino acids long. Between the trimmed V and J ends, which lost 6 bases and 1 base, there was a span of 13 bases. The CDR3 DNA sequence: TGTGCCAGCAGGGTCGACAGCCTTTCCTACGAGCAGTACTTC. Translated: CASRVDSLSYEQYF.

The chain recombines TRBV9 with TRBJ1-1; D gene uncertain. Trimming took 4 bases from V and 1 from J, leaving 11 bases between them. The CDR3 is 14 amino acids. Germline CDR1 reads SGDLS; CDR2 reads YYNGEE. The CDR3 DNA reads as TGTGCCAGCAGCCTCCATCCAGGGAACACTGAAGCTTTCTTT. This translates into CASSLHPGNTEAFF.

This chain uses TRBV13 with TRBJ2-7, with D hard to call. The CDR3 runs 12 residues. Per germline, CDR1 PRHDT and CDR2 FYEKMQ (reference sequence). V was shortened by 3 bases and J by 3 bases, with 6 bases between the two germline ends. This chain's CDR3 is CASSFASYEQYF. The CDR3 coding sequence is TGTGCCAGCAGCTTTGCCAGCTACGAGCAGTACTTC.

CDR3 sequence: CASSMSRTGELFF. The CDR3 DNA follows: TGTGCCAGTAGTATGTCTAGGACCGGGGAGCTGTTTTTT. The J gene is TRBJ2-2, the V gene TRBV19; the D is unclear. CDR1 and CDR2 (germline): LNHDA, SQIVND (reference sequence). The CDR3 has 13 residues. Trimming removed 3 bases at V and 5 bases at J, with 7 bases between.

The V call is TRBV5-1, the J call TRBJ2-5, with 7 bases fitting TRBD2. V gave up 1 base and J gave up 0 bases; unmatched junction bases: 3. The germline V gene encodes CDR1 SGHRS and CDR2 YFSETQ. The CDR3 has 15 amino acids. The CDR3 is CASSLTLADQETQYF. DNA for the CDR3: TGCGCCAGCAGCTTGACGCTAGCGGACCAAGAGACCCAGTACTTC.